The present T cell receptor beta chain was sequenced within a study of PD-1 blockade in classical Hodgkin lymphoma. Only in-frame clones appear in the TCRdb table, and some are missing; sequencing was by immunoSEQ multiplex PCR. The table lists around 25,000 clones, nearly 80% of them singletons. Every patient experienced relapse after autologous stem cell transplantation, and brentuximab vedotin exposure varied. This CDR3 region has 16 residues. Per the germline V gene, CDR1 is SGHAT and CDR2 is FQNNGV. V shed 5 bases, J shed 0 bases, and the junction held 8 bases outside the gene matches. Sample: peripheral blood mononuclear cells (PBMCs), taken at baseline. This chain connects TRBV11-2 to TRBJ2-3; 7 bases match TRBD1. The sequence came from a human donor with classical Hodgkin lymphoma. The CDR3 bases are TGTGCCAGCAGCCATCGGGACAGCCCTAGCACAGATACGCAGTATTTT. Its protein product is CASSHRDSPSTDTQYF.